This T cell receptor beta chain was captured by sequencing in a study of blood T cell repertoires in COVID-19. Whole-study context: COVID-19 samples collected from the United States, Italy and Spain covered acute and convalescent phases.

This clone has just one count. The table came from immunoSEQ multiplex PCR; TCRdb's copy has only in-frame clones and leaves some out. The sample records about 120,000 clones, around 80% being singletons. CDR1 and CDR2 from the germline V gene are SEHNR and FQNEAQ (reference sequence). Trimming took 4 bases from V and 1 from J, leaving 7 bases between them. The CDR3 runs to 13 residues. The origin of this receptor is a man in his 70s with active or convalescent COVID-19. The gene calls are TRBV7-9 and TRBJ1-1; tentative D call: TRBD1 (6 bases). Material for sequencing was peripheral blood. The CDR3 nucleotides are TGTGCCAGCAGCTCCAGGGGGAACACTGAAGCTTTCTTT. It yields the protein CASSSRGNTEAFF.